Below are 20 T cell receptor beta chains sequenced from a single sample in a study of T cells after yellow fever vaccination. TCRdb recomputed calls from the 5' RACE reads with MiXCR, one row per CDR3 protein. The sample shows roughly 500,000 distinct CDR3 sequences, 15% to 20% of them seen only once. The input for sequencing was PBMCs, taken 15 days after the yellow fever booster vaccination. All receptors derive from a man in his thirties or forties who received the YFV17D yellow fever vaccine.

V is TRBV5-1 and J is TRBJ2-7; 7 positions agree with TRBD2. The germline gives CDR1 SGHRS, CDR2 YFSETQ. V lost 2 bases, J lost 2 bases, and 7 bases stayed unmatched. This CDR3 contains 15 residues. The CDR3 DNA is TGCGCCAGCAGCTTCGGCGGGAGTAGTCCCTACGAGCAGTACTTC. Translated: CASSFGGSSPYEQYF.

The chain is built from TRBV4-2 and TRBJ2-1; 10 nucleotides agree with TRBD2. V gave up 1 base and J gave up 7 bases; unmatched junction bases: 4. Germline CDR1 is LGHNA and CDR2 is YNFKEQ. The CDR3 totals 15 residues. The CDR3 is CASSQALAGVNEQFF. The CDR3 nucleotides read TGTGCCAGCAGCCAAGCTCTAGCGGGAGTGAATGAGCAGTTCTTC.

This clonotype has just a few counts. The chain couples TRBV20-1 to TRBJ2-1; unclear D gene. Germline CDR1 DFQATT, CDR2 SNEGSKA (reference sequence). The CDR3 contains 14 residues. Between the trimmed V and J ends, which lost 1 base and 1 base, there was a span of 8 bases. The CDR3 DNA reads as TGCAGTGCTAGAGGACTTTTGTCCTACAATGAGCAGTTCTTC. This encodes CSARGLLSYNEQFF.

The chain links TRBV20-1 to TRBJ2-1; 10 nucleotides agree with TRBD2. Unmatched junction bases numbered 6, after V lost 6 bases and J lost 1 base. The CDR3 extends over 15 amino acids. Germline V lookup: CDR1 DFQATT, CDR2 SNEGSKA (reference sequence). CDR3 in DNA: TGCAGTGCGAGCAAAGCGGGGGGGTCCTACAATGAGCAGTTCTTC. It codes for CSASKAGGSYNEQFF.

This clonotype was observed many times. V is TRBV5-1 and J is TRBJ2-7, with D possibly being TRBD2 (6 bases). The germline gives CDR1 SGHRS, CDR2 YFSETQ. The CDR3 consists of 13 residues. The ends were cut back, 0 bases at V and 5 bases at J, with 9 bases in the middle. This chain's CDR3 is CASSLGLVDEQYF. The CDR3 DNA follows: TGCGCCAGCAGCTTGGGACTAGTTGACGAGCAGTACTTC.

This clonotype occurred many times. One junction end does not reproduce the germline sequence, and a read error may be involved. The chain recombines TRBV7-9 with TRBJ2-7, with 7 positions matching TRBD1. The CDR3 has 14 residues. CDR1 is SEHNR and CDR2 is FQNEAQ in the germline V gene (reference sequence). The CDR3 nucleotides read TGTGCCAGCAGTTTAGGGCAGGGGGATTACGAGCAGTACTTC. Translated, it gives CASSLGQGDYEQYF.

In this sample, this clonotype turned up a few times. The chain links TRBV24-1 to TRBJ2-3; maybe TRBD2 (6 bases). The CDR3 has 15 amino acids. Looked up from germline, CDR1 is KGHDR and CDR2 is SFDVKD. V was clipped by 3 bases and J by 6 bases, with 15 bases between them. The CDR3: CATSDNRLGLDTQYF. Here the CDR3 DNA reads TGTGCCACCAGTGATAACAGACTAGGGTTGGATACGCAGTATTTT.

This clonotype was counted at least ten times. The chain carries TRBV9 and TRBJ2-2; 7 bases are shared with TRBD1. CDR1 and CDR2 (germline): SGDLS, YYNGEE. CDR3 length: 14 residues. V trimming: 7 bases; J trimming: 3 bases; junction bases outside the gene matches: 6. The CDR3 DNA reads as TGTGCCAGCGAAGGACAGGACGACACCGGGGAGCTGTTTTTT. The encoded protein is CASEGQDDTGELFF.

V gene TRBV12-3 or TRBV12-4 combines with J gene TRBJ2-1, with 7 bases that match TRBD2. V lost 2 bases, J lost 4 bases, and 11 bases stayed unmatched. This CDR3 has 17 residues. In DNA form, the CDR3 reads TGTGCCAGCAGTTTACAGGAAAGCGGGGTGGAGTACAATGAGCAGTTCTTC. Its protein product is CASSLQESGVEYNEQFF.

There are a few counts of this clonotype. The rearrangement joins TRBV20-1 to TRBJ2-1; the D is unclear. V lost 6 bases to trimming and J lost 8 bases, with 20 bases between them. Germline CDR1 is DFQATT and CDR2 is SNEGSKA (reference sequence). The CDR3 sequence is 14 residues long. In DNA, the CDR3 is TGCAGTGCCCCCTCCCCCCTACACTGGGATGAGCAGTTCTTC. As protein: CSAPSPLHWDEQFF.

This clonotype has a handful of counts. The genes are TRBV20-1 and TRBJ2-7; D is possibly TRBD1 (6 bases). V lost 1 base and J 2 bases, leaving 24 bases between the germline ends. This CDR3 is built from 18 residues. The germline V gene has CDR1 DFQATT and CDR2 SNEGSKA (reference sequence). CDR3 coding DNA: TGCAGTGCTAGAGGGCAAGGGGCAGCAAGGGACACCGCCTACGAGCAGTACTTC. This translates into CSARGQGAARDTAYEQYF.

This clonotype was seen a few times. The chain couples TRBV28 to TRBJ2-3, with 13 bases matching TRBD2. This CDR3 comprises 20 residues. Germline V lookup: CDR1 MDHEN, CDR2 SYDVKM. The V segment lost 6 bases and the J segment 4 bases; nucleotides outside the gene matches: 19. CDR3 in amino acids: CASSTMVGRTSGSWADTQYF. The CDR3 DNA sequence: TGTGCCAGCAGCACTATGGTCGGCCGGACTAGCGGGAGTTGGGCAGATACGCAGTATTTT. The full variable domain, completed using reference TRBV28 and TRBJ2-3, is DVKVTQSSRYLVKRTGEKVFLECVQDMDHENMFWYRQDPGLGLRLIYFSYDVKMKEKGDIPEGYSVSREKKERFSLILESASTNQTSMYLCASSTMVGRTSGSWADTQYFGPGTRLTVL.

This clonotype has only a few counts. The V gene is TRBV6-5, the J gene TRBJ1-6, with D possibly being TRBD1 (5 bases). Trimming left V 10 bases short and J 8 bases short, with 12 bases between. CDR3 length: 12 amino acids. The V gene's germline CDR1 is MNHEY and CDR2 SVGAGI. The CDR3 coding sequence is TGTGCCACAGGGTACGGGGATTCACCCCTCCACTTT. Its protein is CATGYGDSPLHF.

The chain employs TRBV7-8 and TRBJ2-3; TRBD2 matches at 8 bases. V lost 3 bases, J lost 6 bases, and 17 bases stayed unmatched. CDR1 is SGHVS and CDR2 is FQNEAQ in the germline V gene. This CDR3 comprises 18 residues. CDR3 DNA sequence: TGTGCCAGCAGCTTGAATCGGGATGAGCGGGAGCTCGGTGATACGCAGTATTTT. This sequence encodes CASSLNRDERELGDTQYF.

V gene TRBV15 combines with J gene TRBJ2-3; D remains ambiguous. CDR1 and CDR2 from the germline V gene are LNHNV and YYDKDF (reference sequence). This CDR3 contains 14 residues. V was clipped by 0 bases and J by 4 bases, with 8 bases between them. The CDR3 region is CATSRDKKADTQYF. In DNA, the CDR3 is TGTGCCACCAGCAGAGATAAAAAGGCAGATACGCAGTATTTT.

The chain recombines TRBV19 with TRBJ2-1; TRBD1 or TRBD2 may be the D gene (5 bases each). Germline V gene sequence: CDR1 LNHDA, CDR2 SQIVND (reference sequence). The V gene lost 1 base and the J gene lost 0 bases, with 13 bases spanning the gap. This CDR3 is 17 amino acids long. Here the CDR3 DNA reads TGTGCCAGTAGTATAGCACTGGGGGTGAGCTCCTACAATGAGCAGTTCTTC. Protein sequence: CASSIALGVSSYNEQFF.

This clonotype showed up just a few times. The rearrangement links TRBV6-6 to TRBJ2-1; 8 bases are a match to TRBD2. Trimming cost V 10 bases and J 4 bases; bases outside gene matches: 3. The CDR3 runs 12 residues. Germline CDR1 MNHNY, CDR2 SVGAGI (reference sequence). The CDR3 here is CATGGVYNEQFF. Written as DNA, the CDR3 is TGTGCCACCGGGGGGGTTTACAATGAGCAGTTCTTC.

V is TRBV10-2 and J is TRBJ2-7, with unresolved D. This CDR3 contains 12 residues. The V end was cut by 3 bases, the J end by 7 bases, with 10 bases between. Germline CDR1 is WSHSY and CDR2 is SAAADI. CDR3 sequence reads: CASSDPGKEQYF. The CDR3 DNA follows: TGCGCCAGCAGTGACCCCGGTAAAGAGCAGTACTTC.

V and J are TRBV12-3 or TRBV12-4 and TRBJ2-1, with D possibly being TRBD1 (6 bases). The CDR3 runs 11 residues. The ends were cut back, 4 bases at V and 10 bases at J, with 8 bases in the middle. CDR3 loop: CASSSDREQFF. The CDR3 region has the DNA TGTGCCAGCAGTTCTGACAGGGAGCAGTTCTTC.

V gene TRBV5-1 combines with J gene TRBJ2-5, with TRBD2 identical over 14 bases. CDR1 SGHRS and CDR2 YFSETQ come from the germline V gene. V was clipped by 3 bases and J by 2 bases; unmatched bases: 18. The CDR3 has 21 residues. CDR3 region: CASSSPGLFFGLAGGQETQYF. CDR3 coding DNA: TGCGCCAGCAGCTCCCCGGGCCTCTTTTTTGGACTAGCGGGAGGACAAGAGACCCAGTACTTC.